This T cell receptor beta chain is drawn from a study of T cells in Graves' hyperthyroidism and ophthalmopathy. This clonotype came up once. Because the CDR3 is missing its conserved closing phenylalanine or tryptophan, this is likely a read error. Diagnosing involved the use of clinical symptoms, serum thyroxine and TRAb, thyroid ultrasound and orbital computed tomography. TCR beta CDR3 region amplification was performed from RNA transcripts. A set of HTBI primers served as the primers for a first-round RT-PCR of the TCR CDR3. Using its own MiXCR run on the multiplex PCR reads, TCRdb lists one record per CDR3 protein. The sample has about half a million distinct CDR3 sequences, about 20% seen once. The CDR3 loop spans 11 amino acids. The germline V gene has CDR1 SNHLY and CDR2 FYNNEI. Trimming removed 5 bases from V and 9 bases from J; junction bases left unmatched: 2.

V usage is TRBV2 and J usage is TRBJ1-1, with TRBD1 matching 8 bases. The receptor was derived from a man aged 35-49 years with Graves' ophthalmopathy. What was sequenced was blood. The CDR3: CASSTGGKAFL. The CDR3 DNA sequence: TGTGCCAGCAGTACAGGGGGAAAAGCTTTCCTT.